This entry lists 23 T cell receptor beta chains sequenced from one sample in a study of cytomegalovirus exposure and HLA in healthy donors. Amplification used 60 Vbeta primers and 13 Jbeta primers. Clones were sequenced by immunoSEQ multiplex PCR, and TCRdb holds only the in-frame ones, with some missing. Its listing shows 200,000 or so clones. Input material: PBMCs. These receptors came from a boy younger than 18 in good health and CMV-seronegative.

The gene calls are TRBV6-6 and TRBJ1-1, with 10 positions matching TRBD1. Germline V lookup: CDR1 MNHNY, CDR2 SVGAGI (reference sequence). V shed 6 bases, J shed 5 bases, and the junction held 12 bases outside the gene matches. The CDR3 extends over 16 amino acids. The CDR3 DNA is TGTGCCAGCAGCTTTCCACCTCGGACAGGGGGTACTGAAGCTTTCTTT. Amino acids: CASSFPPRTGGTEAFF.

CDR3 in amino acids: CASSDEEAEGVLETQYF. CDR3 nucleotides: TGTGCCAGCAGTGATGAGGAGGCAGAGGGGGTTTTGGAGACCCAGTACTTC. The chain has TRBV6-4 and TRBJ2-5; D perhaps matches TRBD1 (6 bases). V lost 3 bases and J 5 bases, leaving 22 bases between the germline ends. The CDR3 totals 17 residues. The germline CDR1 and CDR2 sequences are MRHNA and SNTAGT.

The V gene is TRBV28, the J gene TRBJ2-2; D perhaps matches TRBD2 (7 bases). The V end lost 7 bases, the J end lost 1 base, and 13 bases lay between the germline ends. CDR3 length: 15 residues. Germline V gene sequence: CDR1 MDHEN, CDR2 SYDVKM. The chain's CDR3 is CASISGGLNTGELFF. The CDR3, as DNA: TGTGCCAGCATCTCGGGGGGCCTGAACACCGGGGAGCTGTTTTTT.

CDR3 sequence: CASSSDRDYGYTF. CDR3 in DNA: TGTGCCAGCAGCTCCGACAGGGACTATGGCTACACCTTC. The rearrangement uses TRBV7-8 and TRBJ1-2; 7 bases agree with TRBD1. Germline values: CDR1 SGHVS, CDR2 FQNEAQ. The CDR3 length is 13 residues. J gave up 3 bases and V 4 bases, and 2 bases lay outside the gene matches.

The chain links TRBV7-2 to TRBJ2-3; no definite D call. There are 14 residues in the CDR3. The V gene lost 6 bases and the J gene lost 0 bases, with 10 bases spanning the gap. Germline V gene sequence: CDR1 SGHTA, CDR2 FQGNSA. The CDR3 DNA follows: TGTGCCAGCAGGCCCCTACCTAGCACAGATACGCAGTATTTT. It yields the protein CASRPLPSTDTQYF.

The V call is TRBV2, the J call TRBJ2-3; 9 bases are a match to TRBD1. J lost 2 bases, V lost 10 bases, and 16 bases had no gene match. CDR3 length: 17 residues. The germline CDR1 and CDR2 sequences are SNHLY and FYNNEI. The CDR3 loop reads CANRKARDRVSTDTQYF. The DNA for the CDR3 is TGTGCCAACAGGAAAGCCCGGGACAGGGTCTCCACAGATACGCAGTATTTT.

The chain joins TRBV25-1 to TRBJ2-7; perhaps TRBD1 as D (5 bases). The germline V gene encodes CDR1 MGHDK and CDR2 SYGVNS. The CDR3 runs 13 residues. V was trimmed by 7 bases and J by 6 bases, leaving 16 bases between them. The CDR3 loop is CASTRSDISEQYF. DNA of the CDR3: TGTGCCAGCACCCGATCGGACATATCCGAGCAGTACTTC.

The chain links TRBV4-3 to TRBJ1-1; 7 bases are a match to TRBD1. Germline-derived CDR1 and CDR2 are LGHNA and YSLEER. CDR3 length: 15 residues. J gave up 6 bases and V 2 bases, and 9 bases lay outside the gene matches. CDR3 nucleotide sequence: TGCGCCAGCAGCCAACTCGTCTACAGGGGCCCTGAAGCTTTCTTT. Protein: CASSQLVYRGPEAFF.

The V gene is TRBV9, the J gene TRBJ2-3, with D possibly matching TRBD1 (5 bases). Trimming shortened V by 4 bases and J by 2 bases, and 14 bases separated the two germline ends. This CDR3 has 15 residues. Germline CDR1 and CDR2: SGDLS and YYNGEE. CDR3 sequence (DNA): TGTGCCAGCAGCACAGGAGTCGGAGACACAGATACGCAGTATTTT. The encoded protein is CASSTGVGDTDTQYF.

J is TRBJ2-1 and V is TRBV7-3; D gene unclear. The V gene lost 3 bases and the J gene lost 5 bases, with 8 bases spanning the gap. The CDR3 loop spans 13 amino acids. The V gene's germline CDR1 is SGHTA and CDR2 FQGTGA. In DNA form, the CDR3 reads TGTGCCAGCAGCTTTACACCCGACAATGAGCAGTTCTTC. Translating it yields CASSFTPDNEQFF.

V gene TRBV4-3 combines with J gene TRBJ1-2; no definite D call. Trimming stripped 4 bases from V and 3 bases from J, with 21 bases between. Germline loops: CDR1 LGHNA, CDR2 YSLEER. This CDR3 contains 17 residues. CDR3 DNA sequence: TGCGCCAGCAGCCGCACCGTCCTTGCGGGCGCCGACTATGGCTACACCTTC. It is translated as CASSRTVLAGADYGYTF.

CDR3 amino acids: CASSTGRGETQYF. CDR3 DNA: TGTGCCAGTAGTACGGGGCGGGGAGAGACCCAGTACTTC. V is TRBV19 and J is TRBJ2-5; tentatively, D is TRBD2 (6 bases). Trimming left V 4 bases short and J 4 bases short, with 10 bases between. This CDR3 contains 13 residues. Germline-derived CDR1 and CDR2 are LNHDA and SQIVND (reference sequence).

As regards this clone: A junction end diverges from the germline sequence, so it may reflect a read error. The sample holds other DNA sequences that translate to the same CDR3. V is TRBV13 and J is TRBJ1-3, with 8 bases identical to TRBD1. The CDR3 loop spans 16 amino acids. CDR1 and CDR2 (germline): PRHDT, FYEKMQ (reference sequence). CDR3 in DNA: TGCGCCAGCAGGCCCCGGTGGGCAGGGGGCGTAAACACCATATATTTT. This gives the protein CASRPRWAGGVNTIYF.

The chain uses TRBV6-1 and TRBJ2-7, with 8 bases lining up with TRBD2. CDR3 size: 15 residues. CDR1 is MNHNS, CDR2 SASEGT, per germline. Trimming took 2 bases from V and 0 from J; bases not matched to a gene: 3. The CDR3 nucleotides are TGTGCCAGCAGTGAATTCGGGACTAGCTCCTACGAGCAGTACTTC. Translated, it gives CASSEFGTSSYEQYF.

V usage is TRBV5-5 and J usage is TRBJ2-7, with a tentative D call TRBD2 (6 bases). The germline V and J ends were trimmed by 3 bases and 3 bases, with 13 bases remaining between them. The V gene's germline CDR1 is SGHKS and CDR2 YYEKEE (reference sequence). The CDR3 sequence is 14 residues long. The CDR3 coding sequence is TGTGCCAGCAGCTCGGATCCCGGGGGCTACGAGCAGTACTTC. Its protein product is CASSSDPGGYEQYF.

The chain combines TRBV9 with TRBJ2-5; the match to TRBD2 covers 9 bases. In germline, CDR1 is SGDLS, CDR2 YYNGEE. The CDR3 covers 15 residues. Trimming cost V 0 bases and J 1 base; bases outside gene matches: 1. CDR3 residues: CASSVVAGVQETQYF. In DNA, the CDR3 is TGTGCCAGCAGCGTAGTAGCGGGGGTCCAAGAGACCCAGTACTTC.

V is TRBV5-6 and J is TRBJ2-2; weak D call: TRBD1 (5 bases). The CDR3 spans 14 residues. Trimming took 0 bases from V and 7 from J, leaving 10 bases between them. CDR1 and CDR2 from the germline V gene are SGHDT and YYEEEE. CDR3 nucleotide sequence: TGTGCCAGCAGCTTGGGCCCAGGGCACGGGGAGCTGTTTTTT. As protein: CASSLGPGHGELFF.

This chain uses TRBV5-1 with TRBJ2-7; D is possibly TRBD2 (6 bases). This CDR3 contains 13 residues. Germline V gives CDR1 SGHRS, CDR2 YFSETQ. Trimming left V 3 bases short and J 5 bases short, with 12 bases between. The CDR3, as DNA: TGCGCCAGCAGCTGGGGGGACGGCGACGAGCAGTACTTC. It codes for CASSWGDGDEQYF.

The chain employs TRBV5-6 and TRBJ1-1, with D maybe TRBD1 (6 bases). The CDR3 is made up of 13 amino acids. Trimming left V 1 base short and J 4 bases short, with 8 bases between. Looked up from germline, CDR1 is SGHDT and CDR2 is YYEEEE. The CDR3 DNA follows: TGTGCCAGCAGCTTGACAGGGCCCACTGAAGCTTTCTTT. This codes for CASSLTGPTEAFF.

CDR3 loop: CASSFVAGGQETQYF. DNA for the CDR3: TGTGCCAGCAGCTTCGTGGCGGGGGGGCAGGAGACCCAGTACTTC. The rearrangement links TRBV7-8 to TRBJ2-5; 9 nucleotides line up with TRBD2. CDR3 size: 15 residues. CDR1 and CDR2 (germline): SGHVS, FQNEAQ. Unmatched junction bases numbered 7, after V lost 3 bases and J lost 5 bases.

The chain recombines TRBV5-8 with TRBJ1-5, with D uncertain. Germline assignment: CDR1 SGHTS and CDR2 YDEGEE. Between the trimmed V and J ends, which lost 4 bases and 4 bases, there was a span of 9 bases. This CDR3 region has 13 residues. The chain's CDR3 is CASSRYTNQPQHF. The CDR3, as DNA: TGTGCCAGCAGCCGATACACAAATCAGCCCCAGCATTTT.

The V gene is TRBV5-1, the J gene TRBJ1-1; D gene ambiguous. Germline V lookup: CDR1 SGHRS, CDR2 YFSETQ. This CDR3 contains 15 residues. Trimming took 0 bases from V and 1 from J, leaving 10 bases between them. Here the CDR3 reads CASSLAWGGNTEAFF. The CDR3 DNA is TGCGCCAGCAGCTTGGCCTGGGGAGGGAACACTGAAGCTTTCTTT. Variable domain in full (rest from reference TRBV5-1 and TRBJ1-1): KAGVTQTPRYLIKTRGQQVTLSCSPISGHRSVSWYQQTPGQGLQFLFEYFSETQRNKGNFPGRFSGRQFSNSRSEMNVSTLELGDSALYLCASSLAWGGNTEAFFGQGTRLTVV.

This chain's CDR3 is CAWSVLPPPGGPGTDTQYF. Here the CDR3 DNA reads TGTGCCTGGAGTGTACTCCCCCCCCCGGGGGGCCCAGGCACAGATACGCAGTATTTT. The V and J genes are TRBV30 and TRBJ2-3; TRBD2 is a possible D gene (7 bases). The CDR3 loop spans 19 amino acids. V dropped 0 bases and J dropped 1 base, with 23 bases sitting between them. Germline CDR1 is GTSNPN and CDR2 is SVGIG (reference sequence). Filled out from reference TRBV30 and TRBJ2-3, the complete variable domain reads SQTIHQWPATLVQPVGSPLSLECTVEGTSNPNLYWYRQAAGRGLQLLFYSVGIGQISSEVPQNLSASRPQDRQFILSSKKLLLSDSGFYLCAWSVLPPPGGPGTDTQYFGPGTRLTVL.